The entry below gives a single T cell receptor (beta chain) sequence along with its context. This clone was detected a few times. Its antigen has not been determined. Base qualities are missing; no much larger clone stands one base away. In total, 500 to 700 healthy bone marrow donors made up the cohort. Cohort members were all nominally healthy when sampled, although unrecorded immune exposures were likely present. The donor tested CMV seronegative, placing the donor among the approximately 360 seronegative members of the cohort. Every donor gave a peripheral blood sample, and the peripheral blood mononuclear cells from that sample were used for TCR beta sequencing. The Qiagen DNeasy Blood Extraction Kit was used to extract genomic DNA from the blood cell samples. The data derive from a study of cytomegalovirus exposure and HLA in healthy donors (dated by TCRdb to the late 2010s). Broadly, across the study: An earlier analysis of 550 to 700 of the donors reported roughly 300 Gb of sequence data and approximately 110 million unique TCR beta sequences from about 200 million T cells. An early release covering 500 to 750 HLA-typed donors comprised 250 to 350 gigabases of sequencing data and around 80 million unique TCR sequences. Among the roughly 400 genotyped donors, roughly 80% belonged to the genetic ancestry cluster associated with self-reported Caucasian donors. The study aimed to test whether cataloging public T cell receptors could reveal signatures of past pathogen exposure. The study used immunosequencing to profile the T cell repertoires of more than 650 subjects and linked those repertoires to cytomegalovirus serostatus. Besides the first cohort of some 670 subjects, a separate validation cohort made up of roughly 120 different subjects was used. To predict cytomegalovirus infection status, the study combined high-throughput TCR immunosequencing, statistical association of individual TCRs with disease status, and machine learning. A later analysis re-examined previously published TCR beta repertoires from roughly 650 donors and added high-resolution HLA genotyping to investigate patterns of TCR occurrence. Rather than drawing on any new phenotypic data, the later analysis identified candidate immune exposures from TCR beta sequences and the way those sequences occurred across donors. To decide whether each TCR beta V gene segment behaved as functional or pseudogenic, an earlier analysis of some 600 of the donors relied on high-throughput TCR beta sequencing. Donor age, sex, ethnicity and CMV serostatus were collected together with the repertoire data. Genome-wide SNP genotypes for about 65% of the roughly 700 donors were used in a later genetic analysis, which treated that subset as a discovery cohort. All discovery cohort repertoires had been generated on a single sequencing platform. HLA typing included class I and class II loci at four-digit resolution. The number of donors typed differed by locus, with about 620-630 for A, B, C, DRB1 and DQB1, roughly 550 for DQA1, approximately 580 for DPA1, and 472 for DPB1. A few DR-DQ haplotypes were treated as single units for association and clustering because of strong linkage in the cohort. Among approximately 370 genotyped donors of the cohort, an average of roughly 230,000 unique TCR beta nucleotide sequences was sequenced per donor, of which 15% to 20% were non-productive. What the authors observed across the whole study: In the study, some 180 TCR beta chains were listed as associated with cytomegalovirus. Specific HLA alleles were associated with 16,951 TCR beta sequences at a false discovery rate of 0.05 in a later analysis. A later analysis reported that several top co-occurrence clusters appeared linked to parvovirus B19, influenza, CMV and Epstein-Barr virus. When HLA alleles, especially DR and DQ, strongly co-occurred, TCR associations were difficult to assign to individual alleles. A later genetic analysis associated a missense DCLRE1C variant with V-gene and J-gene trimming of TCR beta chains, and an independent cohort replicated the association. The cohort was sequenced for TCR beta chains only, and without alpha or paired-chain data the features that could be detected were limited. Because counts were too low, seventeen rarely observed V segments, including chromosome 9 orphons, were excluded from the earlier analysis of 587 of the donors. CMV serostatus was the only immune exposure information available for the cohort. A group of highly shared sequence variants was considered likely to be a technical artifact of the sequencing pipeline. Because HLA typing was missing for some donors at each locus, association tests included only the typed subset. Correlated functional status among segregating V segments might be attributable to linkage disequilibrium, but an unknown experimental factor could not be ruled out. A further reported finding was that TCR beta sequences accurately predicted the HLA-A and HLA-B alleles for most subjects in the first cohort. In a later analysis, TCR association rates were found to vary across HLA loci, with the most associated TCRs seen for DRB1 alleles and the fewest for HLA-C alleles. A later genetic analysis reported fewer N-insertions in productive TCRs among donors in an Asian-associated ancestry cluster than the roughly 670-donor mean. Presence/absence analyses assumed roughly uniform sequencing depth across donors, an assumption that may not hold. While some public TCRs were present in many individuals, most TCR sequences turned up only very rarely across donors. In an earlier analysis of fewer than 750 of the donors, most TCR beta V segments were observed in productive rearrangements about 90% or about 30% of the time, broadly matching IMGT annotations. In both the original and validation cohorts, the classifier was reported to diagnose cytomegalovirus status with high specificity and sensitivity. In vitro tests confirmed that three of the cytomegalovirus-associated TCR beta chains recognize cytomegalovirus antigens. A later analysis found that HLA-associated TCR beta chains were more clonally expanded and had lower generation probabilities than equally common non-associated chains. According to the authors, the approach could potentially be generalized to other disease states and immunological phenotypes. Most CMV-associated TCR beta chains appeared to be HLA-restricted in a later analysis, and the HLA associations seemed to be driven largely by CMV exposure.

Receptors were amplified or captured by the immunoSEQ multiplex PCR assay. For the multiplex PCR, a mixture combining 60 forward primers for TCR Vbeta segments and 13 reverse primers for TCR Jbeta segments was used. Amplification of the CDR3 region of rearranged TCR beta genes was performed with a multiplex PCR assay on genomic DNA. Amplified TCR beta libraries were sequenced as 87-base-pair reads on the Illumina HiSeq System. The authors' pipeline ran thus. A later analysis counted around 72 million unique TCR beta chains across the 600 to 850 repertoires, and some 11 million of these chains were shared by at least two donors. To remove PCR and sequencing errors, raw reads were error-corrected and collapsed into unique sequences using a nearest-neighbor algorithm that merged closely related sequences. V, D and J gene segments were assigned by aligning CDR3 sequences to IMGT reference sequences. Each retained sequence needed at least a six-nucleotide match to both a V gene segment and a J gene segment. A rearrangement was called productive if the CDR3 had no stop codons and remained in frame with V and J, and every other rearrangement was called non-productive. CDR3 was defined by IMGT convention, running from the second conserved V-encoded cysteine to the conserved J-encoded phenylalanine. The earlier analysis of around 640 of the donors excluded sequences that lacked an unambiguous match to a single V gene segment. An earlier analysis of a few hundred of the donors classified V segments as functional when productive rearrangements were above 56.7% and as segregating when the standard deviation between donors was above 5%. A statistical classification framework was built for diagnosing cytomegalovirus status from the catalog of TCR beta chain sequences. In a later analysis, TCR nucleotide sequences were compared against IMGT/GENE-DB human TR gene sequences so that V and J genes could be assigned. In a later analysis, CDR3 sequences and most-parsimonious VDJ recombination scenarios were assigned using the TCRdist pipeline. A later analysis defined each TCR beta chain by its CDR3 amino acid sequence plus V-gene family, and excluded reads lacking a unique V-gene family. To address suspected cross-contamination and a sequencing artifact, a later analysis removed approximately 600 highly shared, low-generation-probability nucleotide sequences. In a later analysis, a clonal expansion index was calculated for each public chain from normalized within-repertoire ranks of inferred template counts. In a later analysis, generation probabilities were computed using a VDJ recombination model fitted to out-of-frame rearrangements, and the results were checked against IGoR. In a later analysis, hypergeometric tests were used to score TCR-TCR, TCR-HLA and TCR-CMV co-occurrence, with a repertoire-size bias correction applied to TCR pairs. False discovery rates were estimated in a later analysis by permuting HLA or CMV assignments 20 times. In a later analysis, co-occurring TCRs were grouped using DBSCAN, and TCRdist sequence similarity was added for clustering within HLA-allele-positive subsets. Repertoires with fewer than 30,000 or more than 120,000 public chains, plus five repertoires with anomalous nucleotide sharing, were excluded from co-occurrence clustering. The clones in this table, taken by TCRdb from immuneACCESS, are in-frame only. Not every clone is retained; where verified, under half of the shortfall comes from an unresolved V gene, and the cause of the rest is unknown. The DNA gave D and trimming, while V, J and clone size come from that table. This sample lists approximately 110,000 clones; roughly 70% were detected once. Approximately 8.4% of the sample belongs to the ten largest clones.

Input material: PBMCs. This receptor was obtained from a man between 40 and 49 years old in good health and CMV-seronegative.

The CDR3 region: CASSYGGVGGYTF. The bases are TGTGCCAGCAGTTACGGCGGGGTAGGGGGCTACACCTTC. The rearranged chain carries TRBV6-5 and TRBJ1-2; the D gene identity is not certain. V gives up 2 bases and J gives up 8 bases, and the segment between their germline ends measures 12 bases. Including the terminal cysteine and phenylalanine, the CDR3 comprises 13 residues. The read is trimmed to its CDR3 DNA, 39 bases read in frame from base 1. Based on the germline V gene, the CDR1 and CDR2 sequences are MNHEY and SVGAGI.